This T cell receptor beta chain appears in the sequencing data of a study of spatial heterogeneity in lung cancer. Study summary: Alpha-chain detections were consistently fewer than beta-chain detections among the sequences.

The time point denotes: blood at routine non-recurrence follow-up after resection. This clonotype was observed at least ten times. The CDR3 has 15 amino acids. Germline CDR1 and CDR2: DFQATT and SNEGSKA (reference sequence). Trimming took 4 bases from V and 2 from J; bases not matched to a gene: 9. MiXCR, applied by TCRdb to the 5' RACE reads, yields one record per CDR3 protein. The sample consists of just over 70,000 distinct CDR3 sequences, 8% to 10% of them appearing once. The origin of this receptor is a female donor with early-stage non-small cell lung cancer. The chain is built from TRBV20-1 and TRBJ2-7; 9 nucleotides agree with TRBD2. The specimen comprised PBMCs, sampled at follow-up. Written as DNA, the CDR3 is TGCAGTGCTATTTATAGCGCGGGAGGGCCCTACGAGCAGTACTTC. Translation: CSAIYSAGGPYEQYF.